Listed below are T cell receptor beta chains from one sample, sequenced in a study of shared clonotypes between healthy human individuals. The repertoire was sequenced with immunoSEQ multiplex PCR; TCRdb's copy has only in-frame clones and lacks some. Of roughly 2 million clones in the sample, 90% to 96% are singletons; the top ten hold roughly 0.13%. Input material: naive CD4+ T cells sorted from blood. The origin of the receptors is a young man in good health. Each CDR3 is given with its conserved first and last residue. The D gene is left open where the match is weak. Clone size is shown for a subset of rows, as once, few, many or a class of expanded clone.

>NA|NA|TRBV7-2|TRBJ2-5
TGTGCCAGCAGCTTTGAGGTCCTAGAGACCCAGTACTTC
CASSFEVLETQYF
>TRBD1|NA|TRBV5-4|TRBJ1-1
TGTGCCAGCAGCCTCGTGGGACAGCCGAACACTGAAGCTTTCTTT
CASSLVGQPNTEAFF
>NA|NA|TRBV10-3|TRBJ2-7
TGTGCCATCAGTGAGTCGGGCAGGACCTACGAGCAGTACTTC
CAISESGRTYEQYF
>TRBD1|NA|TRBV5-1|TRBJ2-7
TGCGCCAGTACCTTGGGACAGACTTCCTACGAGCAGTACTTC
CASTLGQTSYEQYF
>TRBD1|once|TRBV5-4|TRBJ1-1
TGTGCCAGCAGCTTGGAGACAGGGCGGACTGAAGCTTTCTTT
CASSLETGRTEAFF
>TRBD2|NA|TRBV2|TRBJ2-1
TGTGCCAGCAGTGAACTAGCGGCCTCCTACAATGAGCAGTTCTTC
CASSELAASYNEQFF
>NA|NA|TRBV19|TRBJ1-1
TGTGCCAGTAAGGCAGGTATGAACACTGAAGCTTTCTTT
CASKAGMNTEAFF
>TRBD2|NA|TRBV7-7|TRBJ2-2
TGTGCTAGCAGCTTAGCGGGAGGGCCCGGCACCGGGGAGCTGTTTTTT
CASSLAGGPGTGELFF
>TRBD2|NA|TRBV5-1|TRBJ2-7
TGCGCCAGCAGCGCGGGGGTGGGCGCGACCTACGAGCAGTACTTC
CASSAGVGATYEQYF
>NA|NA|TRBV18|TRBJ2-7
TGTGCCAGCTCGCTCTTGGCCTCCTACGAGCAGTACTTC
CASSLLASYEQYF
>TRBD1|NA|TRBV30|TRBJ1-4
TGTGCCTGGAGTACAGGGGGCCGTGGTATCGGAGAAAAACTGTTTTTT
CAWSTGGRGIGEKLFF
>TRBD1|NA|TRBV5-4|TRBJ2-3
TGTGCCAGCAACGTTCGAGACAGGGGAGGCACAGATACGCAGTATTTT
CASNVRDRGGTDTQYF
>TRBD1|NA|TRBV11-2|TRBJ1-2
TGTGCCAGCAGCCAGGGACAGGGCTATGGCTACACCTTC
CASSQGQGYGYTF
>NA|NA|TRBV7-2|TRBJ2-7
TGTGCCAGCAGCCCCGGCCCTAGGTACGAGCAGTACTTC
CASSPGPRYEQYF
>NA|NA|TRBV19|TRBJ1-1
TGTGCCAGTAGTACTCCACCCGGACAGAAAAACACTGAAGCTTTCTTT
CASSTPPGQKNTEAFF
>NA|NA|TRBV6-5|TRBJ1-3
TGTGCCAGCAGTTACGGGCAGAACTCTGGAAACACCATATATTTT
CASSYGQNSGNTIYF
>NA|NA|TRBV7-2|TRBJ2-2
TGTGCCAGCAGCGGACTCTCTAGCGCGAACACCGGGGAGCTGTTTTTT
CASSGLSSANTGELFF
>TRBD1|few|TRBV10-3|TRBJ1-5
TGTGCCGTCCGGACAGGGGCTGAGCCCCAGCATTTT
CAVRTGAEPQHF
>NA|once|TRBV6-1|TRBJ2-7
TGTGCCAGCACTCCACCGGGGGTAGGCTTGGACGAGCAGTACTTC
CASTPPGVGLDEQYF
>NA|NA|TRBV9|TRBJ2-1
TGTGCCAGCAGCCGCCTCGAGGGAGTGTACAATGAGCAGTTCTTC
CASSRLEGVYNEQFF
>NA|NA|TRBV30|TRBJ2-4
TGTGCCTGGAGTCGATGGACCCCCGGGGTAAAAGAATGGGCGAAAAACATTCAGTACTTC
CAWSRWTPGVKEWAKNIQYF
>NA|once|TRBV29-1|TRBJ2-5
TGCAGCGCCGGGGTTGGAGCGGTTCAAGAGACCCAGTACTTC
CSAGVGAVQETQYF
>NA|NA|TRBV10-3|TRBJ1-1
TGTGCCATCAGTGAGACGTCAGGGGACCAAGCTTTCTTT
CAISETSGDQAFF
>TRBD2|NA|TRBV29-1|TRBJ2-2
TGCAGCGTGGGACTAGCGGGGACCACCGGGGAGCTGTTTTTT
CSVGLAGTTGELFF
>TRBD2|NA|TRBV6-1|TRBJ2-7
TGTGCCAGCAGTGGAAACCTAGCGGCTTCCTACGAGCAGTACTTC
CASSGNLAASYEQYF
>TRBD1|NA|TRBV5-4|TRBJ2-3
TGTGCCAGCAGCCCACAGGGGGGCGAGGGCACAGATACGCAGTATTTT
CASSPQGGEGTDTQYF
>TRBD1|NA|TRBV5-1|TRBJ1-3
TGCGCCAGCAGCCTGACCGGGACAGGGCTAAACACCATATATTTT
CASSLTGTGLNTIYF
>TRBD2|NA|TRBV5-1|TRBJ2-3
TGCGCCAGCAGCTTGCAACCTAGCGGGGTGAGCACAGATACGCAGTATTTT
CASSLQPSGVSTDTQYF
>NA|NA|TRBV18|TRBJ1-3
TGTGCCAGCTCACCGGGTACCTCTGGAAACACCATATATTTT
CASSPGTSGNTIYF
>NA|few|TRBV2|TRBJ1-2
TGTGCCATCACACAGGGAGACTATGGCTACACCTTC
CAITQGDYGYTF
>NA|NA|TRBV2|TRBJ1-6
TGTGCCAGCAGTGGGGGCAGCGGACTTTATAATTCACCCCTCCACTTT
CASSGGSGLYNSPLHF
>NA|NA|TRBV9|TRBJ2-3
TGTGCCAGCAGCGCCCTCCAAGATACGCAGTATTTT
CASSALQDTQYF
>NA|NA|TRBV18|TRBJ1-1
TGTGCCAGCTCACCAAAGGGTAACACTGAAGCTTTCTTT
CASSPKGNTEAFF
>TRBD1|NA|TRBV19|TRBJ1-1
TGTGCCAGTAGTAACCGCCGGGACAGGGCGCCTGAAGCTTTCTTT
CASSNRRDRAPEAFF
>NA|NA|TRBV6-5|TRBJ2-7
TGTGCCAGCAGTTACGTACCCGGGACGGAGGAGCAGTACTTC
CASSYVPGTEEQYF
>NA|NA|TRBV10-3|TRBJ2-3
TGTGCCATCAGTGAGGGCCCACACAGGGAAGATACGCAGTATTTT
CAISEGPHREDTQYF
>TRBD1|once|TRBV5-1|TRBJ1-2
TGCGCCAGCAGCTTGGCAACCGGGACAGGGGGCTTCTATGGCTACACCTTC
CASSLATGTGGFYGYTF
>NA|NA|TRBV7-9|TRBJ2-4
TGTGCCAGCAGCTTCGACGGGACTCCGTACTTC
CASSFDGTPYF
>NA|NA|TRBV18|TRBJ2-7
TGTGCCAGCTCCAGAGGGCAGGACACCTACGAGCAGTACTTC
CASSRGQDTYEQYF
>NA|NA|TRBV30|TRBJ1-4
TGTGCCTGGAGTGTCAGGGTGTTTGAAAAACTGTTTTTT
CAWSVRVFEKLFF
>TRBD2|NA|TRBV2|TRBJ2-5
TGTGCCAGCAGTTTCGGACTAGCGGGGGGTGAGACCCAGTACTTC
CASSFGLAGGETQYF
>TRBD2|NA|TRBV6-5|TRBJ2-7
TGTGCCAGCAGACCTAGCGGCACCTACGAGCAGTACTTC
CASRPSGTYEQYF
>NA|NA|TRBV18|TRBJ2-3
TGTGCCAGCTCACCTTCACAAGGGGCAGATACGCAGTATTTT
CASSPSQGADTQYF
>TRBD2|NA|TRBV28|TRBJ2-2
TGTGCCAGCATCCGCGGGGGGCAGAACACCGGGGAGCTGTTTTTT
CASIRGGQNTGELFF